This T cell receptor (beta chain) was captured by sequencing in a study of T cell clones after liver transplantation. Study summary: Pre-transplant mixed lymphocyte reactions yielded third-party-reactive TCRbeta sequences as comparators for graft-donor-reactive sequences. Tolerance: complete withdrawal held at least one year, liver enzymes staying within twice normal. Three of the eight recipients were HCV-positive; the rest had non-autoimmune, non-viral transplant indications.

The CDR3 sequence is 16 residues long. Trimming took 0 bases from V and 0 from J, leaving 11 bases between them. Germline-derived CDR1 and CDR2 are SGHNT and YYREEE (reference sequence). Here immunoSEQ multiplex PCR was the method, and the copy in TCRdb shows in-frame clones only, minus some. The sample includes about 76,000 clones, roughly 80% of them seen just once. The receptor was derived from a human patient who received a liver transplant. The T cells may come from the graft donor. V and J are TRBV5-4 and TRBJ2-3; possible D gene TRBD2, 6 bases. Sequencing used CD4+ T cells from blood, obtained at the 22-month timepoint. The CDR3 DNA sequence: TGTGCCAGCAGCTTGGCGACTAGTAGGAGCACAGATACGCAGTATTTT. This gives the protein CASSLATSRSTDTQYF.